One and the same sample provided the 6 T cell receptor beta chains below, sequenced in a study of CD8 T cells in ankylosing spondylitis. Study-wide points: Seemingly distinctive of ankylosing spondylitis blood was a TCR beta motif formed by eight highly homologous variants.

MiXCR, applied by TCRdb to the 5' RACE reads, yields one record per CDR3 protein. Of 450,000 or so distinct CDR3 sequences listed, approximately 26% are singletons. No antigen has been identified for these receptors. Sequencing input: blood, either unsorted or a sorted T cell fraction (not recorded which). Receptor source: a male donor with ankylosing spondylitis.

The chain carries TRBV7-8 and TRBJ1-2, with 9 bases that match TRBD1. This CDR3 region has 14 residues. Germline trimming cut 0 bases from V and 8 bases from J; bases unmatched to any gene: 4. Germline V gene lookup returns CDR1 SGHVS and CDR2 FQNEAQ. DNA for the CDR3: TGTGCCAGCAGCTTAGCGAGGACAGGGGTAGGCTACACCTTC. Amino acids: CASSLARTGVGYTF.

The rearrangement links TRBV20-1 to TRBJ1-2; D gene ambiguous. The length of the CDR3 is 12 residues. Germline V CDR1 and CDR2: DFQATT, SNEGSKA (reference sequence). Trimming cost V 6 bases and J 4 bases, with 12 bases left between them. In DNA form, the CDR3 reads TGCAGTGCGCAAGGGTCTTCCTATGGCTACACCTTC. Its protein is CSAQGSSYGYTF.

This clonotype has more than one count but fewer than ten. CDR3 sequence reads: CASSLAEGRTEAFF. In DNA form, the CDR3 reads TGTGCCAGCAGTTTAGCGGAGGGGCGCACTGAAGCTTTCTTT. This rearrangement joins TRBV12-3 or TRBV12-4 to TRBJ1-1; perhaps TRBD1 as D (5 bases). With 0 bases removed from V and 4 bases from J, the gap between germline ends came to 9 bases. The CDR3 is made up of 14 amino acids.

This clonotype has just a few counts. Here the CDR3 reads CASSFTGRNTDTQYF. The CDR3 region has the DNA TGCGCCAGCAGCTTTACGGGCCGGAACACAGATACGCAGTATTTT. The chain has TRBV5-1 and TRBJ2-3, with D unresolved. The CDR3 is made up of 15 amino acids. Trimming shortened V by 2 bases and J by 2 bases, and 12 bases separated the two germline ends. The germline gives CDR1 SGHRS, CDR2 YFSETQ.

The rearrangement joins TRBV2 to TRBJ2-2, with D possibly TRBD2 on 6 matching bases. In germline, CDR1 is SNHLY, CDR2 FYNNEI. V lost 2 bases, J lost 1 base, and 8 bases lay in between. There are 15 residues in the CDR3. The CDR3 region has the DNA TGTGCCAGCAGTGAACAGGGAGGGAACACCGGGGAGCTGTTTTTT. As protein: CASSEQGGNTGELFF.

This clonotype was counted a few times. This sequence joins TRBV24-1 and TRBJ2-1, with 9 nucleotides matching TRBD2. The CDR3 has 16 residues. The V segment lost 3 bases and the J segment 4 bases; nucleotides outside the gene matches: 6. Germline V gene lookup returns CDR1 KGHDR and CDR2 SFDVKD. The CDR3 region has the DNA TGTGCCACCAGTGATCCTATAGCGGGAGAATACAATGAGCAGTTCTTC. Protein product: CATSDPIAGEYNEQFF.